The rows below give T cell receptor beta chains drawn from one sample of a study of monozygotic twins with inflammatory bowel disease. TCRdb re-called the 5' RACE reads; every CDR3 protein appears as one record, without DNA. The sample's table shows approximately 160,000 distinct CDR3 sequences. Material for sequencing was blood. These TCRs come from a human donor with ulcerative colitis or Crohn's disease, or a healthy co-twin of an affected twin (not recorded which). Each CDR3 is given with its conserved first and last residue.

j_call: TRBJ1-5; v_call: TRBV27; cdr3_aa: CASSPYQGQPQHF
j_call: TRBJ2-1; v_call: TRBV15; cdr3_aa: CATSRDHMGSTTLWEQFF
j_call: TRBJ2-5; v_call: TRBV11-2; cdr3_aa: CASSRELGTQYF
j_call: TRBJ2-3; v_call: TRBV12-3/TRBV12-4; cdr3_aa: CASSLRMADTQYF
j_call: TRBJ2-3; v_call: TRBV30; cdr3_aa: CAWSVTRSTDTQYF
j_call: TRBJ2-7; v_call: TRBV20-1; cdr3_aa: CSAPIPDRGGEQYF
j_call: TRBJ2-4; v_call: TRBV27; cdr3_aa: CASSLVGGPENIQYF
j_call: TRBJ2-1; v_call: TRBV6-5; cdr3_aa: CASSYREGPYNEQFF
j_call: TRBJ2-4; v_call: TRBV5-4; cdr3_aa: CASSLQGAKNIQYF
j_call: TRBJ1-6; v_call: TRBV12-3/TRBV12-4; cdr3_aa: CASRLTGGRGPLHF
j_call: TRBJ2-5; v_call: TRBV20-1; cdr3_aa: CSASPLAGVQETQYF
j_call: TRBJ2-1; v_call: TRBV20-1; cdr3_aa: CSALWRGGRHEQFF
j_call: TRBJ2-1; v_call: TRBV5-1; cdr3_aa: CASSTVQQSYNEQFF
j_call: TRBJ1-1; v_call: TRBV5-1; cdr3_aa: CASSFSARTGMNTEAFF
j_call: TRBJ1-6; v_call: TRBV30; cdr3_aa: CAWTPGVQRSPLHF
j_call: TRBJ1-1; v_call: TRBV12-3/TRBV12-4; cdr3_aa: CASRGGEGRNTEAFF
j_call: TRBJ2-7; v_call: TRBV20-1; cdr3_aa: CSAIPRDRLYEQYF
j_call: TRBJ2-7; v_call: TRBV7-2; cdr3_aa: CASSSSLALEQYF
j_call: TRBJ2-1; v_call: TRBV30; cdr3_aa: CAWSVQRGGYNEQFF
j_call: TRBJ1-2; v_call: TRBV19; cdr3_aa: CASSTLNWGENYGYTF
j_call: TRBJ2-7; v_call: TRBV6-5; cdr3_aa: CASSYSPGEQYF
j_call: TRBJ2-2; v_call: TRBV24-1; cdr3_aa: CATSDPKGGRTGELFF